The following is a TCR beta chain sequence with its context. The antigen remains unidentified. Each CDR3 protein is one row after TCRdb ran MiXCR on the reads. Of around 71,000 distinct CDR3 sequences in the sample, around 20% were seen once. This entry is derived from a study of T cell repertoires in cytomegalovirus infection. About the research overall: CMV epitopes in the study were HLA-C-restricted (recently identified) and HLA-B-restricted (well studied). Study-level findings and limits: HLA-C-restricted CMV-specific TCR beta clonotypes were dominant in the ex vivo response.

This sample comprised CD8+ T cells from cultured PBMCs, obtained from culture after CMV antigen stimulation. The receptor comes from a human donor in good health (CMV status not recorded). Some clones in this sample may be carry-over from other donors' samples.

CDR3 loop: CASSLEGQVQNTGELFF. CDR3 DNA: TGTGCCAGCAGCTTAGAAGGTCAAGTACAAAACACCGGGGAGCTGTTTTTT. The V and J genes are TRBV11-1 and TRBJ2-2; D is ambiguous. Deletions cut 1 base from V and 2 bases from J, with 14 bases between. CDR3 length equals 17 residues. Germline assignment: CDR1 SGHAT and CDR2 FQDESV (reference sequence).